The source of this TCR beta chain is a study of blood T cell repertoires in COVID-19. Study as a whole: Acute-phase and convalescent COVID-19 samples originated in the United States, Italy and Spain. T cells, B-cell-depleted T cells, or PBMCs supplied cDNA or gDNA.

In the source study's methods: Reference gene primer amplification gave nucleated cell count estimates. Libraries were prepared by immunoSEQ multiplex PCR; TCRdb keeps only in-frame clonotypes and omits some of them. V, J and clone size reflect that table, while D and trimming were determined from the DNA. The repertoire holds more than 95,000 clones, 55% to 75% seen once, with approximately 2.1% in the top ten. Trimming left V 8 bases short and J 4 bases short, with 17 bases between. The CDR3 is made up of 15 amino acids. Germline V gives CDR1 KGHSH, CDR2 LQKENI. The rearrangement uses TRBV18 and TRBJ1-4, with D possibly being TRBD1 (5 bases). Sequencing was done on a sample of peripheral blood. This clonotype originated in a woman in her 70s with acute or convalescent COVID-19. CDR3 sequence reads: CASGQSGLINEKLFF. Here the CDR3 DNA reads TGTGCCAGCGGACAATCGGGACTGATTAATGAAAAACTGTTTTTT.